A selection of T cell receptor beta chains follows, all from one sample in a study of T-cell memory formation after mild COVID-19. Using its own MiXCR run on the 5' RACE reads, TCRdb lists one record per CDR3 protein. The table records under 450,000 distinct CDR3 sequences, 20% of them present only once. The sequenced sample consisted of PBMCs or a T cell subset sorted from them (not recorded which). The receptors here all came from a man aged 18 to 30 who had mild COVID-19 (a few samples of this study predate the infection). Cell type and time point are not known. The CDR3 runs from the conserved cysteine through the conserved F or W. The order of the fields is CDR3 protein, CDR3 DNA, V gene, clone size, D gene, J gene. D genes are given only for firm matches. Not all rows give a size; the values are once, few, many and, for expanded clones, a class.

CDR3 protein: CASSGGYGAGETQYF
CDR3 DNA: TGTGCCAGCAGTGGGGGGTATGGAGCGGGGGAGACCCAGTACTTC
V gene: TRBV28
clone size: .
D gene: TRBD2
J gene: TRBJ2-5

CDR3 protein: CASSLMSREQPQHF
CDR3 DNA: TGTGCCAGCAGCTTAATGTCCAGGGAACAGCCCCAGCATTTT
V gene: TRBV7-3
clone size: many
D gene: .
J gene: TRBJ1-5

CDR3 protein: CASSLFARGGNTEAFF
CDR3 DNA: TGTGCCAGCAGCTTGTTCGCCAGGGGCGGGAACACTGAAGCTTTCTTT
V gene: TRBV5-6
clone size: .
D gene: .
J gene: TRBJ1-1

CDR3 protein: CASSRTGYGNTIYF
CDR3 DNA: TGTGCCAGCAGCAGGACAGGGTACGGAAACACCATATATTTT
V gene: TRBV5-6
clone size: .
D gene: TRBD1
J gene: TRBJ1-3

CDR3 protein: CSARGTGDHSYNEQFF
CDR3 DNA: TGCAGTGCCAGGGGGACAGGTGACCACTCCTACAATGAGCAGTTCTTC
V gene: TRBV20-1
clone size: .
D gene: TRBD1
J gene: TRBJ2-1

CDR3 protein: CASSLSTATDTQYF
CDR3 DNA: TGCGCCAGCAGCTTGAGCACAGCCACAGATACGCAGTATTTT
V gene: TRBV5-1
clone size: few
D gene: .
J gene: TRBJ2-3

CDR3 protein: CASSPGTRQPQHF
CDR3 DNA: TGTGCCAGCAGTCCTGGGACACGTCAACCCCAGCATTTT
V gene: TRBV6-5
clone size: .
D gene: .
J gene: TRBJ1-5

CDR3 protein: CASSFLPRGATGELFF
CDR3 DNA: TGTGCCAGCAGCTTTCTCCCTAGGGGGGCCACCGGGGAGCTGTTTTTT
V gene: TRBV11-2
clone size: .
D gene: .
J gene: TRBJ2-2

CDR3 protein: CASIYRNTGELFF
CDR3 DNA: TGTGCCAGCATCTATCGTAACACCGGGGAGCTGTTTTTT
V gene: TRBV6-6
clone size: .
D gene: .
J gene: TRBJ2-2

CDR3 protein: CASSSQGRGYTF
CDR3 DNA: TGTGCCAGCAGTTCCCAGGGTAGGGGCTACACCTTC
V gene: TRBV6-1
clone size: .
D gene: .
J gene: TRBJ1-2

CDR3 protein: CASSQRQGRTGEQYF
CDR3 DNA: TGTGCCAGCAGCCAACGACAGGGGAGGACTGGCGAGCAGTACTTC
V gene: TRBV6-2/TRBV6-3
clone size: few
D gene: TRBD1
J gene: TRBJ2-7

CDR3 protein: CSARGDRDEAFF
CDR3 DNA: TGCAGTGCTAGGGGAGACAGGGATGAAGCTTTCTTT
V gene: TRBV20-1
clone size: .
D gene: TRBD1
J gene: TRBJ1-1

CDR3 protein: CASSQSLTGDNYGYTF
CDR3 DNA: TGCGCCAGCAGCCAATCACTCACAGGGGATAACTATGGCTACACCTTC
V gene: TRBV4-1
clone size: .
D gene: TRBD1
J gene: TRBJ1-2

CDR3 protein: CASSLFFGPKNIQYF
CDR3 DNA: TGCGCCAGCAGCTTGTTTTTTGGCCCCAAAAACATTCAGTACTTC
V gene: TRBV5-1
clone size: .
D gene: .
J gene: TRBJ2-4

CDR3 protein: CASSFFTGVTSTDTQYF
CDR3 DNA: TGTGCCAGCAGTTTTTTTACAGGCGTTACTAGCACAGATACGCAGTATTTT
V gene: TRBV28
clone size: few
D gene: .
J gene: TRBJ2-3

CDR3 protein: CASSWGGLAGDEQFF
CDR3 DNA: TGCGCCAGCAGCTGGGGTGGACTAGCGGGGGATGAGCAGTTCTTC
V gene: TRBV5-1
clone size: .
D gene: TRBD2
J gene: TRBJ2-1

CDR3 protein: CASQARSSYNEQFF
CDR3 DNA: TGTGCCAGCCAAGCACGCAGCTCCTACAATGAGCAGTTCTTC
V gene: TRBV6-2/TRBV6-3
clone size: few
D gene: .
J gene: TRBJ2-1

CDR3 protein: CASSHGRNSPLHF
CDR3 DNA: TGTGCCAGCAGCCACGGACGTAATTCACCCCTCCACTTT
V gene: TRBV13
clone size: .
D gene: .
J gene: TRBJ1-6

CDR3 protein: CASSADGLNYGYTF
CDR3 DNA: TGTGCCAGCAGCGCTGATGGACTTAACTATGGCTACACCTTC
V gene: TRBV9
clone size: .
D gene: .
J gene: TRBJ1-2

CDR3 protein: CSASGTGRETQYF
CDR3 DNA: TGCAGTGCCTCCGGGACAGGGAGGGAGACCCAGTACTTC
V gene: TRBV20-1
clone size: .
D gene: TRBD1
J gene: TRBJ2-5

CDR3 protein: CASSLRPGGAGETQYF
CDR3 DNA: TGTGCCAGCAGCTTACGACCAGGGGGCGCGGGGGAGACCCAGTACTTC
V gene: TRBV7-6
clone size: .
D gene: TRBD1
J gene: TRBJ2-5

CDR3 protein: CASSWTGSGANVLTF
CDR3 DNA: TGTGCCAGCAGCTGGACAGGCTCTGGGGCCAACGTCCTGACTTTC
V gene: TRBV7-9
clone size: .
D gene: TRBD1
J gene: TRBJ2-6

CDR3 protein: CASSLWGDLNTGELFF
CDR3 DNA: TGTGCCAGCAGTCTATGGGGGGACCTGAACACCGGGGAGCTGTTTTTT
V gene: TRBV12-3/TRBV12-4
clone size: .
D gene: .
J gene: TRBJ2-2

CDR3 protein: CSASDRVTDTQYF
CDR3 DNA: TGCAGTGCTAGTGACAGAGTGACAGATACGCAGTATTTT
V gene: TRBV20-1
clone size: .
D gene: .
J gene: TRBJ2-3

CDR3 protein: CASSSDFYEQYF
CDR3 DNA: TGTGCCAGCAGTTCGGACTTCTACGAGCAGTACTTC
V gene: TRBV12-3/TRBV12-4
clone size: few
D gene: .
J gene: TRBJ2-7

CDR3 protein: CASWGGDYGYTF
CDR3 DNA: TGTGCCAGCTGGGGGGGGGACTATGGCTACACCTTC
V gene: TRBV27
clone size: .
D gene: .
J gene: TRBJ1-2

CDR3 protein: CATGREGADTGELFF
CDR3 DNA: TGTGCCACCGGGCGCGAGGGGGCGGACACCGGGGAGCTGTTTTTT
V gene: TRBV24-1
clone size: few
D gene: TRBD1
J gene: TRBJ2-2

CDR3 protein: CASSPQGHRNTEAFF
CDR3 DNA: TGTGCCAGCAGCCCCCAGGGACACAGGAACACTGAAGCTTTCTTT
V gene: TRBV7-2
clone size: few
D gene: .
J gene: TRBJ1-1

CDR3 protein: CASSLTGDRSEQFF
CDR3 DNA: TGTGCCAGCAGTTTGACAGGGGATAGGAGTGAGCAGTTCTTC
V gene: TRBV27
clone size: few
D gene: TRBD1
J gene: TRBJ2-1

CDR3 protein: CASLPGGGGAGTQYF
CDR3 DNA: TGTGCCAGCCTCCCCGGGGGCGGGGGGGCAGGTACGCAGTATTTT
V gene: TRBV6-5
clone size: .
D gene: TRBD2
J gene: TRBJ2-3

CDR3 protein: CASRTGTNTGELFF
CDR3 DNA: TGCGCCAGCAGGACTGGGACCAACACCGGGGAGCTGTTTTTT
V gene: TRBV5-1
clone size: many
D gene: .
J gene: TRBJ2-2

CDR3 protein: CAISSTGGDSGNTIYF
CDR3 DNA: TGTGCCATCAGCTCTACAGGGGGAGACTCTGGAAACACCATATATTTT
V gene: TRBV10-3
clone size: .
D gene: TRBD1
J gene: TRBJ1-3

CDR3 protein: CASSEGGAWTGELFF
CDR3 DNA: TGTGCCAGCAGTGAAGGGGGAGCGTGGACCGGGGAGCTGTTTTTT
V gene: TRBV2
clone size: .
D gene: .
J gene: TRBJ2-2

CDR3 protein: CASSQDQWGTTEAFF
CDR3 DNA: TGCGCCAGCAGCCAAGATCAGTGGGGCACTACTGAAGCTTTCTTT
V gene: TRBV4-3
clone size: many
D gene: .
J gene: TRBJ1-1

CDR3 protein: CSGGTGDYEQYF
CDR3 DNA: TGCAGCGGAGGTACAGGGGACTACGAGCAGTACTTC
V gene: TRBV29-1
clone size: few
D gene: TRBD1
J gene: TRBJ2-7

CDR3 protein: CASSSDAGTQYF
CDR3 DNA: TGTGCCAGCAGTTCCGACGCAGGGACCCAGTACTTC
V gene: TRBV6-2/TRBV6-3
clone size: few
D gene: .
J gene: TRBJ2-5

CDR3 protein: CASTKRLVGYTF
CDR3 DNA: TGTGCCAGCACCAAGCGCTTAGTCGGCTACACCTTC
V gene: TRBV7-9
clone size: few
D gene: .
J gene: TRBJ1-2

CDR3 protein: CASRQSVTSGVVSYNEQFF
CDR3 DNA: TGCGCCAGCAGGCAGTCCGTGACTAGCGGGGTGGTCTCCTACAATGAGCAGTTCTTC
V gene: TRBV5-1
clone size: .
D gene: TRBD2
J gene: TRBJ2-1

CDR3 protein: CASSTWTGDWEQFF
CDR3 DNA: TGTGCCAGCAGCACTTGGACAGGGGATTGGGAGCAGTTCTTC
V gene: TRBV5-6
clone size: .
D gene: TRBD1
J gene: TRBJ2-1

CDR3 protein: CASRVGQSTDTQYF
CDR3 DNA: TGTGCCAGCAGGGTGGGACAGTCCACAGATACGCAGTATTTT
V gene: TRBV28
clone size: few
D gene: TRBD1
J gene: TRBJ2-3

CDR3 protein: CASSVGGSGANVLTF
CDR3 DNA: TGTGCCAGCAGTGTTGGGGGATCCGGGGCCAACGTCCTGACTTTC
V gene: TRBV6-1
clone size: few
D gene: .
J gene: TRBJ2-6

CDR3 protein: CAISPPPGQGSTGELFF
CDR3 DNA: TGTGCCATCAGCCCCCCACCGGGACAGGGAAGTACCGGGGAGCTGTTTTTT
V gene: TRBV10-3
clone size: .
D gene: TRBD1
J gene: TRBJ2-2

CDR3 protein: CASSSDGTADGYTF
CDR3 DNA: TGTGCCAGCAGCTCCGATGGGACAGCGGATGGCTACACCTTC
V gene: TRBV13
clone size: few
D gene: TRBD1
J gene: TRBJ1-2

CDR3 protein: CASSHPGDTQYF
CDR3 DNA: TGTGCCAGCAGCCATCCGGGGGATACGCAGTATTTT
V gene: TRBV7-3
clone size: .
D gene: .
J gene: TRBJ2-3